This TCR beta chain was captured in a study of T-cell memory formation after mild COVID-19. MiXCR was run by TCRdb on the 5' RACE reads, yielding one entry per CDR3 protein. This table has 550,000 to 600,000 distinct CDR3 sequences, 17% appearing once. The TCR was taken from an adult woman who had mild COVID-19 (a few samples of this study predate the infection). Cell type and time point are not known. The specimen was PBMCs or a T cell subset sorted from them (not recorded which).

The CDR3 DNA follows: TGCAGTGCTGGTAAACAGGGCCGCTCTTATGGCTACACCTTC. It translates to CSAGKQGRSYGYTF. This rearrangement joins TRBV20-1 to TRBJ1-2; TRBD1 is a possible D gene (6 bases). The CDR3 covers 14 residues. The V and J ends lost 5 bases and 5 bases respectively, with 18 bases between them. CDR1 DFQATT and CDR2 SNEGSKA come from the germline V gene (reference sequence).